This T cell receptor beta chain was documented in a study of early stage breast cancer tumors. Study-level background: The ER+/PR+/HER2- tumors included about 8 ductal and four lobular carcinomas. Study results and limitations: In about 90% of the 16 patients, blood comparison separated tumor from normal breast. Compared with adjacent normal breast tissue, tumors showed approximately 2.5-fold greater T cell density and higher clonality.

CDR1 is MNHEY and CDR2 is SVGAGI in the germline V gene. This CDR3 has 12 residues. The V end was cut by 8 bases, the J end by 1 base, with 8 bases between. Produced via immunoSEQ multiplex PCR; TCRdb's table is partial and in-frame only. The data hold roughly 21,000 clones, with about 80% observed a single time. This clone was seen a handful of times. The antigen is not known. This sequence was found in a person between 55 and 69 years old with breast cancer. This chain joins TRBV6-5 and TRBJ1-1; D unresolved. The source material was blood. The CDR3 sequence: CASSGRNTEAFF. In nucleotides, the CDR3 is TGTGCCAGCTCTGGAAGGAACACTGAAGCTTTCTTT.